Here is one T cell receptor beta chain with its context. The data were obtained in a study of CD8 T cells in Susac syndrome. Random hexamers were used to reverse transcribe 0.5 to 1 ug of RNA. TCRdb redid the calling of the immunoSEQ multiplex PCR reads with MiXCR, one entry per CDR3 protein. This table holds about 53,000 distinct CDR3 sequences, approximately 95% found once. CDR3 length: 14 amino acids. Per germline, CDR1 MDHEN and CDR2 SYDVKM. V was pared by 2 bases and J by 5 bases, with 13 bases between. The chain uses TRBV28 and TRBJ2-7; a possible D gene is TRBD1 (5 bases). The sequence came from a human donor with Susac syndrome. The sequencing sample was made of CD8+ T cells from PBMCs. CDR3 in amino acids: CASSLQGSEDEQYF. The CDR3 bases are TGTGCCAGCAGTTTACAGGGTTCCGAGGACGAGCAGTACTTC.